The present TCR beta chain was sequenced within a study of technical replicates of blood from a handful of donors. Profiling relied on immunoSEQ multiplex PCR, and the TCRdb table lists in-frame clones only, not all of them. In the table there are over 50,000 clones, roughly 92% of which are singletons. The germline V gene has CDR1 PRHDT and CDR2 FYEKMQ (reference sequence). The CDR3 has 14 residues. V was trimmed by 5 bases and J by 1 base, leaving 12 bases between them. Sample: T cells isolated from PBMCs. The chain recombines TRBV13 with TRBJ2-7; D unresolved. The sequence was collected from a human donor in good health. The CDR3 is CASSPHRVSYEQYF. The DNA for the CDR3 is TGTGCCAGCAGCCCTCATCGGGTTTCCTACGAGCAGTACTTC.